The next 29 T cell receptor beta chains were all read from a single sample in a study of CD8+ T cells in alopecia areata. RNA was isolated and reverse transcribed to cDNA, the sequencing template. TCRdb's table, derived via immunoSEQ multiplex PCR, lists solely in-frame clones and lacks some. In the table there are some 130,000 clones, 50% to 55% of which are singletons. Treatment meaning: oral pan-JAK inhibitor, 5-10 mg twice daily. The source was CD4+ T cells sorted from blood, collected at week 4, from a patient treated with tofacitinib. These receptors came from a human donor with alopecia areata.

The CDR3 DNA follows: TGTGCCAGCAGCCAAGGGTCAGGCACCTACGAGCAGTACTTC. This sequence encodes CASSQGSGTYEQYF. J is TRBJ2-7 and V is TRBV4-2; D is ambiguous. Germline CDR1 and CDR2: LGHNA and YNFKEQ. With 1 base removed from V and 2 bases from J, the gap between germline ends came to 9 bases. This CDR3 spans 14 amino acids.

The V and J genes are TRBV18 and TRBJ2-7; 7 bases line up with TRBD2. Unmatched junction bases numbered 7, after V lost 3 bases and J lost 5 bases. Per the germline V gene, CDR1 is KGHSH and CDR2 is LQKENI. The CDR3 is 14 residues long. This chain's CDR3 is CASSPFGGSDEQYF. The DNA for the CDR3 is TGTGCCAGCTCACCCTTTGGCGGGAGCGACGAGCAGTACTTC.

V usage is TRBV29-1 and J usage is TRBJ2-3; D might be TRBD2 (6 bases). V was trimmed by 4 bases and J by 2 bases, leaving 13 bases between them. The CDR3 has 14 amino acids. CDR1 and CDR2 (germline): SQVTM, ANQGSEA. CDR3 sequence reads: CSVVSAGLTDTQYF. The CDR3 region has the DNA TGCAGCGTTGTATCCGCGGGACTCACAGATACGCAGTATTTT.

The rearrangement links TRBV30 to TRBJ1-2; TRBD1 aligns across 9 bases. The junction had 7 bases not matched to a gene; V was cut back by 3 bases and J by 2 bases. The CDR3 totals 15 residues. Looked up from germline, CDR1 is GTSNPN and CDR2 is SVGIG (reference sequence). The CDR3 spells CAWRLRDRANYGYTF. DNA of the CDR3: TGTGCCTGGAGACTCCGGGACAGGGCGAACTATGGCTACACCTTC.

This clone occurred once. This sequence joins TRBV25-1 and TRBJ2-7; D unresolved. The CDR3 spans 12 residues. Germline V CDR1 and CDR2: MGHDK, SYGVNS. V dropped 3 bases and J dropped 4 bases, with 7 bases sitting between them. The CDR3 spells CASSDGGYEQYF. In DNA form, the CDR3 reads TGTGCCAGCAGTGATGGCGGTTACGAGCAGTACTTC.

The J gene is TRBJ2-2, the V gene TRBV9; 13 nucleotides match TRBD2. Germline assignment: CDR1 SGDLS and CDR2 YYNGEE. V dropped 1 base and J dropped 8; count of bases not matched to a gene: 8. This CDR3 is 17 amino acids long. DNA of the CDR3: TGTGCCAGCAGCGTACAAAGCGGACTAGCGGGAGTAGGGGAGCTGTTTTTT. As protein: CASSVQSGLAGVGELFF. Looking up the rest from reference TRBV9 and TRBJ2-2 gives the full variable domain: DSGVTQTPKHLITATGQRVTLRCSPRSGDLSVYWYQQSLDQGLQFLIQYYNGEERAKGNILERFSAQQFPDLHSELNLSSLELGDSALYFCASSVQSGLAGVGELFFGEGSRLTVL.

This clone was seen only a few times. V is TRBV18 and J is TRBJ2-1; TRBD2 matches 11 bases. V was clipped by 2 bases and J by 10 bases; unmatched bases: 4. The germline V gene has CDR1 KGHSH and CDR2 LQKENI. The CDR3 has 14 amino acids. The CDR3 DNA reads as TGTGCCAGCTCACCAACTAGCGGGAGTGGAGAGCAGTTCTTC. This translates into CASSPTSGSGEQFF.

The gene calls are TRBV5-1 and TRBJ2-3, with unresolved D. The CDR3 contains 16 residues. With 1 base removed from V and 6 bases from J, the gap between germline ends came to 18 bases. CDR1 and CDR2 (germline): SGHRS, YFSETQ. Here the CDR3 reads CASSLNVVWSADTQYF. In DNA form, the CDR3 reads TGCGCCAGCAGCTTGAACGTCGTTTGGAGCGCCGATACGCAGTATTTT.

This clone was observed a few times. The gene calls are TRBV19 and TRBJ2-1; tentative D call: TRBD1 (6 bases). V lost 10 bases, J lost 5 bases, and 21 bases lay in between. Germline CDR1 LNHDA, CDR2 SQIVND (reference sequence). This CDR3 spans 15 amino acids. DNA for the CDR3: TGTGCCACCGCAGGGGCGGGCAGAATGGACAATGAGCAGTTCTTC. This translates into CATAGAGRMDNEQFF. The full variable domain, completed using reference TRBV19 and TRBJ2-1, is DGGITQSPKYLFRKEGQNVTLSCEQNLNHDAMYWYRQDPGQGLRLIYYSQIVNDFQKGDIAEGYSVSREKKESFPLTVTSAQKNPTAFYLCATAGAGRMDNEQFFGPGTRLTVL.

A remark on this clone: No conserved phenylalanine or tryptophan is present at the end of the CDR3, so a read error is the likely explanation. It is unclear where the CDR3 begins or ends on the DNA, so no DNA is shown, and the CDR3 is as TCRdb lists it. This rearrangement joins TRBV29-1 to TRBJ1-4; the table's D call of TRBD1 was not tested on the DNA. The CDR3 sequence runs 9 residues, both termini included. The germline V gene has CDR1 SQVTM and CDR2 ANQGSEA. The CDR3: CSVDPRGFI.

This clone was seen a few times. V usage is TRBV10-3 and J usage is TRBJ2-1; 10 bases map to TRBD2. The CDR3 length is 20 residues. Germline loops: CDR1 ENHRY, CDR2 SYGVKD. The junction had 15 bases not matched to a gene; V was cut back by 0 bases and J by 4 bases. This chain's CDR3 is CAISESSTSGKDYWYNEQFF. CDR3 DNA: TGTGCCATCAGTGAGTCGAGTACTAGCGGGAAGGATTACTGGTACAATGAGCAGTTCTTC.

The chain carries TRBV27 and TRBJ2-1; 7 nucleotides align to TRBD1. The junction had 6 bases not matched to a gene; V was cut back by 5 bases and J by 5 bases. The CDR3 contains 14 residues. The germline V gene encodes CDR1 MNHEY and CDR2 SMNVEV (reference sequence). In DNA form, the CDR3 reads TGTGCCAGCAGTCCCCGACAGGGAAACAATGAGCAGTTCTTC. It yields the protein CASSPRQGNNEQFF.

The chain carries TRBV2 and TRBJ2-3, with 7 nucleotides matching TRBD1. This CDR3 region has 14 residues. The trim removed 6 bases at V and 0 bases at J, leaving 3 bases unmatched. Per the germline V gene, CDR1 is SNHLY and CDR2 is FYNNEI. In DNA, the CDR3 is TGTGCCAGCAGGAGGACAGGAAGCACAGATACGCAGTATTTT. It encodes CASRRTGSTDTQYF.

The chain couples TRBV10-3 to TRBJ1-2; the D gene is possibly TRBD1 (5 bases). V lost 10 bases and J 2 bases, leaving 14 bases between the germline ends. CDR3 size: 13 residues. Germline V gene lookup returns CDR1 ENHRY and CDR2 SYGVKD. CDR3 loop: CASGERDNYGYTF. For the CDR3, the DNA is TGTGCCAGCGGTGAACGGGACAACTATGGCTACACCTTC.

This clone was counted a few times. The DNA of the CDR3 is TGTGCCATCAGTGCAAACACTGGGGAGCAGTACTTC. It yields the protein CAISANTGEQYF. The chain employs TRBV10-3 and TRBJ2-7; D unclear. The germline V gene has CDR1 ENHRY and CDR2 SYGVKD. Trimming stripped 4 bases from V and 7 bases from J, with 11 bases between. This CDR3 is built from 12 residues.

The chain uses TRBV29-1 and TRBJ2-7, with TRBD1 matching 9 bases. Per the germline V gene, CDR1 is SQVTM and CDR2 is ANQGSEA. Trimming cost V 4 bases and J 3 bases; bases outside gene matches: 1. The CDR3 totals 12 residues. CDR3 amino acids: CSVATGGYEQYF. The CDR3 DNA reads TGCAGCGTTGCGACAGGGGGCTACGAGCAGTACTTC.

This clone has a handful of counts. The chain has TRBV11-2 and TRBJ2-1, with 9 bases lining up with TRBD2. Germline V gene sequence: CDR1 SGHAT, CDR2 FQNNGV. CDR3 length equals 17 residues. Losses at the gene ends were 4 bases for V and 6 bases for J; bases not matched to a gene: 13. The CDR3 bases are TGTGCCAGCAGCTCCTCTTCGGAACTAGCGGGCATCAATGAGCAGTTCTTC. Translated, it gives CASSSSSELAGINEQFF.

The V call is TRBV27, the J call TRBJ2-3; no firm D call. The CDR3 runs 13 residues. V was cut by 5 bases and J by 7 bases, with 13 bases left in between. Germline values: CDR1 MNHEY, CDR2 SMNVEV (reference sequence). CDR3 sequence (DNA): TGTGCCAGCAGTCTTATGCAGTCTAATACGCAGTATTTT. Protein sequence: CASSLMQSNTQYF.

The CDR3 sequence is CASTPLLQPQHF. The CDR3 bases are TGTGCCAGCACCCCCCTTCTTCAGCCCCAGCATTTT. The V call is TRBV27, the J call TRBJ1-5; D gene unclear. Germline CDR1 is MNHEY and CDR2 is SMNVEV (reference sequence). Trimming left V 7 bases short and J 6 bases short, with 10 bases between. This CDR3 has 12 residues.

This clone occurred a few times. The genes are TRBV27 and TRBJ1-2; D may be TRBD1 (5 bases). The germline V gene encodes CDR1 MNHEY and CDR2 SMNVEV (reference sequence). V lost 0 bases to trimming and J lost 4 bases, with 9 bases between them. This CDR3 is 14 amino acids long. The CDR3 coding sequence is TGTGCCAGCAGTTTATCGCAGGGAATCTATGGCTACACCTTC. Protein product: CASSLSQGIYGYTF.

The chain is built from TRBV6-5 and TRBJ1-1; 7 nucleotides line up with TRBD1. This CDR3 is 11 amino acids long. CDR1 is MNHEY, CDR2 SVGAGI, per germline. The J segment lost 9 bases and the V segment lost 2 bases, leaving 0 bases of the junction unmatched. This CDR3 is CASSYRGQAFF. CDR3 nucleotides: TGTGCCAGCAGTTACAGGGGGCAAGCTTTCTTT.

This clone was observed once. V and J are TRBV30 and TRBJ1-2; the D gene is possibly TRBD1 (6 bases). The V end lost 8 bases, the J end lost 6 bases, and 19 bases lay between the germline ends. The CDR3 loop spans 13 amino acids. Germline V gives CDR1 GTSNPN, CDR2 SVGIG (reference sequence). CDR3 sequence (DNA): TGTGCCGGACTAGTTGGGGGGCAGGATGGCTACACCTTC. Encoded protein: CAGLVGGQDGYTF.

The chain joins TRBV5-1 to TRBJ2-5; no clear D gene. CDR3 length equals 13 residues. V dropped 5 bases and J dropped 2 bases, with 10 bases sitting between them. CDR1 and CDR2 from the germline V gene are SGHRS and YFSETQ. The CDR3, as DNA: TGCGCCAGCAGTCCCTCCTTACAAGAGACCCAGTACTTC. Encoded protein: CASSPSLQETQYF.

This sequence joins TRBV2 and TRBJ2-1; 10 nucleotides agree with TRBD2. V was pared by 6 bases and J by 9 bases, with 5 bases of the junction left unmatched. The CDR3 runs 13 residues. Germline CDR1 and CDR2: SNHLY and FYNNEI. The CDR3 loop is CASRAGLAAEQFF. CDR3 nucleotide sequence: TGTGCCAGCAGGGCAGGACTAGCGGCTGAGCAGTTCTTC.

The chain recombines TRBV25-1 with TRBJ1-2, with D hard to call. The CDR3 sequence is 18 residues long. Germline V CDR1 and CDR2: MGHDK, SYGVNS. V dropped 1 base and J dropped 8 bases, with 26 bases sitting between them. CDR3 in amino acids: CASSESGRGRTPRGGYTF. Here the CDR3 DNA reads TGTGCCAGCAGTGAATCCGGGAGAGGGCGGACCCCGCGAGGGGGCTACACCTTC.

The chain uses TRBV23-1 and TRBJ2-3; 9 bases align to TRBD1. TRBV23-1 is reported as an ORF; its role is uncertain. This CDR3 is built from 12 residues. The V and J ends lost 6 bases and 8 bases, in that order; junction bases with no gene match: 3. As DNA, the CDR3 is TGCGCCAGCAGCTTGACAGGGGGTACGCAGTATTTT. This codes for CASSLTGGTQYF.

In its sample, this clone was seen a few times. The CDR3 protein is CASSLAPGTGYTF. Written as DNA, the CDR3 is TGTGCCAGCAGCTTAGCGCCCGGGACTGGCTACACCTTC. The chain joins TRBV7-9 to TRBJ1-2; TRBD1 is a possible D gene (5 bases). This CDR3 is 13 amino acids long. Between the trimmed V and J ends, which lost 0 bases and 7 bases, there was a span of 9 bases. CDR1 and CDR2 (germline): SEHNR, FQNEAQ (reference sequence). Complete variable domain (other parts from reference TRBV7-9 and TRBJ1-2): DTGVSQNPRHKITKRGQNVTFRCDPISEHNRLYWYRQTLGQGPEFLTYFQNEAQLEKSRLLSDRFSAERPKGSFSTLEIQRTEQGDSAMYLCASSLAPGTGYTFGSGTRLTVV.

At least ten counts were recorded for this clone. The chain has TRBV5-1 and TRBJ1-1; D gene uncertain. Trimming took off 4 bases at V and 0 bases at J, with 22 bases between the two ends. The CDR3 is 18 residues long. CDR1 SGHRS and CDR2 YFSETQ come from the germline V gene. The CDR3 coding sequence is TGCGCCAGCAGCGAATATTTGAGGACCGCCCCGATGAACACTGAAGCTTTCTTT. Translation gives CASSEYLRTAPMNTEAFF.

The gene calls are TRBV5-1 and TRBJ2-7; 8 bases match TRBD2. The V gene end was trimmed by 4 bases and the J gene end by 3 bases; junction bases not matched to a gene: 9. Germline V gives CDR1 SGHRS, CDR2 YFSETQ. There are 15 residues in the CDR3. Here the CDR3 reads CASSPTGTRLYEQYF. In nucleotides, the CDR3 is TGCGCCAGCAGCCCAACCGGGACTAGACTCTACGAGCAGTACTTC.